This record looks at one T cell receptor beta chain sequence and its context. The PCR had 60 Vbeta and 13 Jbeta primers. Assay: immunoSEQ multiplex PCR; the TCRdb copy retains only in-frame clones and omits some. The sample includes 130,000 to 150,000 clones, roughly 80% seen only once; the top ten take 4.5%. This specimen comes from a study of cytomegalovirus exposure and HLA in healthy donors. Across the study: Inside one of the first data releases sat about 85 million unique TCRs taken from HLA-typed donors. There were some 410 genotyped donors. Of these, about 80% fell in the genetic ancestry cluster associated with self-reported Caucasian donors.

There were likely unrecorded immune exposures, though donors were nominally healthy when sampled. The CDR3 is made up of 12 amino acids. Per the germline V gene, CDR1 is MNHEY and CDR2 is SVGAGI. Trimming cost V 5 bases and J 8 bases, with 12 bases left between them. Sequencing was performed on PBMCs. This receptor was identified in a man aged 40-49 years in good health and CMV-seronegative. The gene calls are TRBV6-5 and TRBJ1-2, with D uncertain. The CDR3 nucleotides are TGTGCCAGCAGTCCTTCTTCGGGGGGCTACACCTTC. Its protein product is CASSPSSGGYTF.